The rows below give T cell receptor beta chains drawn from one sample of a study of T-cell reconstitution after alpha-beta-depleted transplantation in children. TCRdb reanalysed the PCR reads using MiXCR and keeps one entry per CDR3 protein. The table has approximately 640,000 distinct CDR3 sequences, 15% to 20% seen once. The sample in question was PBMCs from the stem cell graft donor, obtained from the stem cell graft. All receptors derive from a human donor who donated a stem cell graft to a child with acute myeloid leukemia. Each CDR3 is given with its conserved first and last residue. The order of the fields is V gene, D gene, J gene, clone size, CDR3 protein, CDR3 DNA. A D gene is named only where the DNA matches it firmly. Clone size, where shown, is once, few, many, or a class for clones that have expanded.

TRBV5-6	TRBD1	TRBJ2-7	few	CASSLYRGMNEQYF	TGTGCCAGCAGCTTGTACAGGGGGATGAACGAGCAGTACTTC
TRBV20-1	-	TRBJ2-7	many	CSAQASGTEYEQYF	TGCAGTGCCCAAGCTTCCGGGACTGAGTACGAGCAGTACTTC
TRBV20-1	-	TRBJ2-2	many	CSARSPRAEIGELFF	TGCAGTGCTAGGAGCCCCCGGGCCGAGATCGGGGAGCTGTTTTTT
TRBV12-3/TRBV12-4	-	TRBJ2-2	-	CASSFFGRELFF	TGTGCCAGCAGTTTTTTCGGAAGGGAGCTGTTTTTT
TRBV6-5	-	TRBJ1-2	many	CASSYVDRWDGGYTF	TGTGCCAGCAGTTACGTCGACAGGTGGGATGGTGGCTACACCTTC
TRBV5-1	-	TRBJ2-2	-	CASSLMSSAGELFF	TGCGCCAGCAGCTTGATGAGCTCAGCCGGGGAGCTGTTTTTT
TRBV6-4	-	TRBJ1-6	many	CASSAARLGSPLHF	TGTGCCAGCAGTGCGGCCCGCCTAGGTTCACCCCTCCACTTT
TRBV20-1	-	TRBJ1-6	many	CSARDPGRGDSPLHF	TGCAGTGCTAGAGATCCGGGAAGAGGGGATTCACCCCTCCACTTT
TRBV20-1	TRBD1	TRBJ1-5	many	CSAQGGVEQPQHF	TGCAGTGCCCAGGGGGGGGTAGAACAGCCCCAGCATTTT
TRBV7-2	-	TRBJ2-5	many	CASSLLGLGHQETQYF	TGTGCCAGCAGCTTACTCGGCTTAGGACATCAAGAGACCCAGTACTTC
TRBV6-1	-	TRBJ2-2	-	CASSGPLGQGVSNTGELFF	TGTGCCAGCAGTGGCCCACTTGGGCAGGGCGTTTCTAACACCGGGGAGCTGTTTTTT
TRBV10-1	-	TRBJ1-1	many	CASSDKNTEAFF	TGCGCCAGCAGTGATAAGAACACTGAAGCTTTCTTT
TRBV7-6	TRBD2	TRBJ2-1	-	CASSSPGAGGNNEQFF	TGTGCCAGCAGCTCTCCTGGGGCGGGGGGAAACAATGAGCAGTTCTTC
TRBV6-5	-	TRBJ1-1	few	CASSLVSGTRNTEAFF	TGTGCCAGCAGTTTAGTCTCCGGGACGAGGAACACTGAAGCTTTCTTT
TRBV12-3/TRBV12-4	-	TRBJ2-2	few	CASRPTGPGELFF	TGTGCCAGCAGGCCGACAGGTCCCGGGGAGCTGTTTTTT
TRBV20-1	-	TRBJ2-1	many	CSAPVEFGINEQFF	TGCAGTGCCCCAGTAGAGTTTGGGATCAATGAGCAGTTCTTC
TRBV20-1	TRBD1	TRBJ2-3	-	CSARGGQVADTQYF	TGCAGTGCTAGAGGGGGACAGGTGGCGGATACGCAGTATTTT
TRBV6-5	-	TRBJ1-6	few	CASSYNREVDSPLHF	TGTGCCAGCAGTTACAACAGGGAGGTGGATTCACCCCTCCACTTT
TRBV12-3/TRBV12-4	-	TRBJ2-7	-	CASAGNALSYEQYF	TGTGCCAGCGCCGGAAACGCTCTATCCTACGAGCAGTACTTC
TRBV7-2	TRBD2	TRBJ2-3	-	CASSLAVLAGGRGTDTQYF	TGTGCCAGCAGCTTAGCGGTACTAGCGGGGGGGCGGGGCACAGATACGCAGTATTTT
TRBV5-6	TRBD2	TRBJ2-7	few	CASSWGASGSYEQYF	TGTGCCAGCAGCTGGGGTGCTAGCGGTTCCTACGAGCAGTACTTC
TRBV20-1	-	TRBJ2-5	many	CSARGPQETQYF	TGCAGTGCTAGAGGACCACAAGAGACCCAGTACTTC